The rows below give T cell receptor beta chains drawn from one sample of a study of blood T cell repertoires in COVID-19. Using immunoSEQ multiplex PCR, the repertoire was profiled, and TCRdb retains in-frame clones only, with some absent. The sample has 120,000 to 150,000 clones, around 82% seen once. The sequenced sample consisted of peripheral blood. All receptors come from a man aged 60 to 75 with active or convalescent COVID-19. The CDR3 runs from the conserved cysteine through the conserved F or W. Fields, in order: V gene, clone size, D gene, J gene, CDR3 protein, CDR3 DNA. A D gene is named only where the DNA matches it firmly. Where a row states a size, it is once, few, many or the class of an expanded clone; other rows omit it.

>TRBV6-2/TRBV6-3|.|TRBD2|TRBJ2-7
CASSYWTSYEQYF
TGTGCCAGCAGTTACTGGACTAGCTACGAGCAGTACTTC
>TRBV28|.|TRBD1|TRBJ1-1
CASSPDRGTWNTEAFF
TGTGCCAGCAGCCCAGACAGGGGGACTTGGAACACTGAAGCTTTCTTT
>TRBV5-1|.|TRBD1|TRBJ2-6
CASSPRQGGFGANVLTF
TGCGCCAGCAGCCCCAGACAGGGGGGATTTGGGGCCAACGTCCTGACTTTC
>TRBV6-2/TRBV6-3|.|.|TRBJ2-7
CASSTTRSEQYF
TGTGCCAGCAGCACGACTAGATCCGAGCAGTACTTC
>TRBV5-4|.|TRBD2|TRBJ2-1
CASSPRLAGGNYNEQFF
TGTGCCAGCAGCCCTCGACTAGCGGGAGGGAACTACAATGAGCAGTTCTTC
>TRBV9|.|TRBD2|TRBJ2-1
CASSVGGLAGPSSYNEQFF
TGTGCCAGCAGCGTAGGCGGGCTAGCGGGGCCGAGCTCCTACAATGAGCAGTTCTTC
>TRBV2|.|TRBD2|TRBJ2-1
CASTSGGSSSYNEQFF
TGTGCCAGCACTAGCGGGGGGTCGAGCTCCTACAATGAGCAGTTCTTC
>TRBV24-1|.|.|TRBJ2-3
CATSDLGEDTQYF
TGTGCCACCAGTGATTTGGGGGAGGATACGCAGTATTTT
>TRBV7-8|.|.|TRBJ1-3
CASSLQTGNTIYF
TGTGCCAGCAGCTTACAAACTGGAAACACCATATATTTT
>TRBV29-1|.|.|TRBJ2-1
CSVARGARVDEQFF
TGCAGCGTTGCACGTGGGGCACGAGTGGATGAGCAGTTCTTC
>TRBV12-3/TRBV12-4|.|.|TRBJ2-5
CASSADSQETQYF
TGTGCCAGCAGTGCAGACAGCCAAGAGACCCAGTACTTC
>TRBV21-1|.|.|TRBJ1-4
CASSKVREKLFF
TGTGCCAGCAGCAAAGTTCGGGAAAAACTGTTTTTT
>TRBV29-1|.|.|TRBJ2-2
CSVELDRNTNTGELFF
TGCAGCGTTGAATTGGACAGAAATACGAACACCGGGGAGCTGTTTTTT
>TRBV7-2|.|TRBD2|TRBJ2-3
CASRSSGSTDTQYF
TGTGCCAGCAGATCTAGCGGTAGCACAGATACGCAGTATTTT
>TRBV12-3/TRBV12-4|.|TRBD1|TRBJ1-5
CASLGQGNQPQHF
TGTGCCAGTCTAGGACAGGGCAATCAGCCCCAGCATTTT
>TRBV7-3|.|.|TRBJ2-3
CASSLRSGTDTQYF
TGTGCCAGCAGCTTAAGGAGTGGCACAGATACGCAGTATTTT
>TRBV27|.|.|TRBJ1-1
CASSYLAGEAFF
TGTGCCAGCAGTTACCTCGCGGGTGAAGCTTTCTTT
>TRBV9|few|.|TRBJ2-1
CASSLDSRNLYNEQFF
TGTGCCAGCAGCCTGGACTCCAGAAACCTCTACAATGAGCAGTTCTTC
>TRBV7-2|.|.|TRBJ2-3
CASSFGGDGTDTQYF
TGTGCCAGCAGCTTTGGCGGGGATGGCACAGATACGCAGTATTTT
>TRBV19|few|.|TRBJ2-7
CASSIDVGVSYEQYF
TGTGCCAGTAGTATAGATGTCGGGGTATCGTACGAGCAGTACTTC
>TRBV2|.|TRBD1|TRBJ2-7
CASRDRADEQYF
TGTGCCAGCAGGGACAGGGCGGACGAGCAGTACTTC
>TRBV5-4|.|TRBD1|TRBJ1-1
CASTLGGQMNTEAFF
TGTGCCAGCACCTTGGGGGGACAGATGAACACTGAAGCTTTCTTT
>TRBV5-1|.|.|TRBJ1-6
CASSLEPGNSPLHF
TGCGCCAGCAGCTTGGAACCAGGGAATTCACCCCTCCACTTT
>TRBV6-5|.|TRBD1|TRBJ2-7
CASGLPGQGANEQYF
TGTGCCAGCGGATTACCGGGACAGGGGGCAAACGAGCAGTACTTC
>TRBV7-9|.|TRBD2|TRBJ2-1
CASSLGTSPNEQFF
TGTGCCAGCAGCTTAGGGACTAGCCCCAATGAGCAGTTCTTC